The clone carrying this TCR beta chain was seen more than once but under ten times. Its cognate antigen is unknown. This specimen belongs to a study of blood T cells in healthy people across ages. Study-level results: Naive CD4+ cell counts and diversity both ran higher in long-lived than in aged donors. In older individuals, TCR beta diversity per million T cells was lower, falling roughly linearly with age.

The authors ran a second PCR of about 6 to 11 cycles using a sample-barcoded 5' primer and a J-beta primer mix. TCRdb independently ran MiXCR on the 5' RACE reads; one entry per CDR3 protein. The sample contains approximately 2,000,000 distinct CDR3 sequences, roughly two fifths of which appear only once. In germline, CDR1 is KGHDR, CDR2 SFDVKD. V lost 2 bases to trimming and J lost 2 bases, with 9 bases between them. The CDR3 totals 15 residues. The sequence was obtained from a human donor in good health. This rearrangement joins TRBV24-1 to TRBJ2-1, with D tentatively TRBD1 (5 bases). The sequenced sample was blood. The CDR3: CATSDSGLTYNEQFF. The CDR3, as DNA: TGTGCCACCAGTGATTCAGGGTTAACCTACAATGAGCAGTTCTTC.